This T cell receptor (beta chain) was found in a study of blood T cell repertoires in COVID-19. Produced via immunoSEQ multiplex PCR; TCRdb's table is partial and in-frame only. The sample lists 240,000 or so clones; roughly 82% were seen once. The material sequenced was PBMCs or T cells enriched from blood (not recorded which). This sequence originates from a woman between 50 and 59 years old who had recovered from COVID-19.

CDR3 in DNA: TGTGCCAGCAGCGCGACAGGGTCCCATCAGCCCCAGCATTTT. Translating it yields CASSATGSHQPQHF. The gene calls are TRBV9 and TRBJ1-5; 7 positions match TRBD1. CDR1 is SGDLS and CDR2 is YYNGEE in the germline V gene. The junction had 5 bases not matched to a gene; V was cut back by 3 bases and J by 5 bases. CDR3 length: 14 residues.